These 30 T cell receptor beta chains originate from one sample sequenced in a study of T-cell reconstitution after alpha-beta-depleted transplantation in children. Unique molecular identifiers were used in preparing the TCRbeta library. TCRdb analysed the PCR reads with MiXCR anew, one entry per CDR3 protein. This table has about 610,000 distinct CDR3 sequences, more than 9% appearing once. This material consisted of PBMCs from the stem cell graft donor, taken from the stem cell graft. These TCRs come from a human donor who donated a stem cell graft to a child with acute myeloid leukemia.

About this clonotype itself: Being one base from a much bigger clone, this may be a read error. The chain has TRBV28 and TRBJ2-6, with unresolved D. V lost 7 bases to trimming and J lost 2 bases, with 6 bases between them. Germline CDR1 is MDHEN and CDR2 is SYDVKM. CDR3 length: 13 amino acids. As DNA, the CDR3 is TGTGCCAGCATGCCTCCTGGGGCCAACGTCCTGACTTTC. Amino acids: CASMPPGANVLTF.

This clonotype was picked up many times. The chain recombines TRBV12-3 or TRBV12-4 with TRBJ2-7; 9 bases match TRBD2. V shed 5 bases, J shed 6 bases, and the junction held 8 bases outside the gene matches. The CDR3 has 14 amino acids. In DNA form, the CDR3 reads TGTGCCAGCAGTAGGACTAGCGCGAAGGGCGAGCAGTACTTC. Translation gives CASSRTSAKGEQYF.

This clonotype was counted only a few times. V usage is TRBV28 and J usage is TRBJ2-1; D uncertain. The CDR3 spans 15 residues. Germline CDR1 and CDR2: MDHEN and SYDVKM. V was shortened by 3 bases and J by 2 bases, with 11 bases between the two germline ends. CDR3 nucleotides: TGTGCCAGCAGTTTCTCCCAGAGGCCCTACAATGAGCAGTTCTTC. This codes for CASSFSQRPYNEQFF.

The chain has TRBV10-3 and TRBJ2-7; the D is unclear. The germline CDR1 and CDR2 sequences are ENHRY and SYGVKD. Trimming took off 6 bases at V and 5 bases at J, with 11 bases between the two ends. The CDR3 totals 12 residues. CDR3 nucleotides: TGTGCCATCAGGGCGAGTGGAGACGAGCAGTACTTC. The encoded protein is CAIRASGDEQYF.

This clonotype showed up just a few times. The chain uses TRBV20-1 and TRBJ2-3; perhaps D is TRBD1 or TRBD2 (5 bases each). Trimming removed 5 bases from V and 4 bases from J, with 13 bases in between. The CDR3 loop spans 13 amino acids. CDR1 and CDR2 (germline): DFQATT, SNEGSKA (reference sequence). The CDR3: CSAGPRGPDTQYF. The DNA for the CDR3 is TGCAGTGCTGGGCCCCGGGGCCCAGATACGCAGTATTTT.

CDR3: CASSFLRGPPDNEQFF. CDR3 bases: TGTGCCAGCAGTTTCCTCCGCGGGCCCCCGGACAATGAGCAGTTCTTC. The chain combines TRBV27 with TRBJ2-1; a weak D match, TRBD2 (5 bases). There are 16 residues in the CDR3. CDR1 is MNHEY, CDR2 SMNVEV, per germline (reference sequence). V was cut by 3 bases and J by 5 bases, with 17 bases left in between.

The DNA for the CDR3 is TGTGCCAGCAGCGTCGTCGCCGGGACAGGGTTGGGGGAGCAGTACTTC. Translated: CASSVVAGTGLGEQYF. This chain connects TRBV9 to TRBJ2-7; TRBD1 agrees at 9 bases. Trimming at V came to 2 bases and at J to 7 bases, leaving 13 bases not matched to a gene. The germline CDR1 and CDR2 sequences are SGDLS and YYNGEE. The CDR3 has 16 residues.

Ten or more counts support this clonotype. This rearrangement joins TRBV15 to TRBJ1-2, with 12 bases fitting TRBD1. The J segment lost 2 bases and the V segment lost 6 bases, leaving 4 bases of the junction unmatched. The V gene's germline CDR1 is LNHNV and CDR2 YYDKDF (reference sequence). The CDR3 extends over 15 amino acids. CDR3 coding DNA: TGTGCCACCAGGGGACAGGGGGCGGACAACTATGGCTACACCTTC. Protein sequence: CATRGQGADNYGYTF. The full variable domain, with the rest looked up from reference TRBV15 and TRBJ1-2, is DAMVIQNPRYQVTQFGKPVTLSCSQTLNHNVMYWYQQKSSQAPKLLFHYYDKDFNNEADTPDNFQSRRPNTSFCFLDIRSPGLGDTAMYLCATRGQGADNYGYTFGSGTRLTVV.

The chain employs TRBV10-3 and TRBJ1-1, with TRBD1 as a possible D gene (6 bases). The CDR3 sequence is 14 residues long. Germline V lookup: CDR1 ENHRY, CDR2 SYGVKD. Trimming pared 2 bases from V and 6 bases from J, leaving 13 bases between. CDR3 sequence reads: CAISEGGVNAEAFF. The CDR3 DNA sequence: TGTGCCATCAGTGAGGGGGGCGTAAACGCTGAAGCTTTCTTT.

The table lists this clonotype with a count of one. This chain joins TRBV18 and TRBJ2-7; 7 bases align to TRBD1. The germline gives CDR1 KGHSH, CDR2 LQKENI. V was clipped by 2 bases and J by 0 bases; unmatched bases: 4. The CDR3 is made up of 15 amino acids. Written as DNA, the CDR3 is TGTGCCAGCTCACCAGCGACAGGGAGCTCCTACGAGCAGTACTTC. Residues: CASSPATGSSYEQYF.

The chain recombines TRBV7-9 with TRBJ2-1; 10 bases line up with TRBD2. From germline, CDR1 is SEHNR and CDR2 FQNEAQ (reference sequence). Germline trimming cut 5 bases from V and 2 bases from J; bases unmatched to any gene: 6. This CDR3 region has 16 residues. The CDR3 reads CASSDGSGRAYNEQFF. CDR3 nucleotide sequence: TGTGCCAGCAGCGATGGCAGCGGGAGGGCCTACAATGAGCAGTTCTTC.

This clonotype was seen ten or more times. The chain recombines TRBV7-3 with TRBJ2-3; 9 nucleotides align to TRBD2. The CDR3 has 13 amino acids. Trimming took 1 base from V and 10 from J; bases not matched to a gene: 3. From germline, CDR1 is SGHTA and CDR2 FQGTGA. In DNA form, the CDR3 reads TGTGCCAGCAGCTTAAAGGCTAGCGGGGCGCAGTATTTT. This codes for CASSLKASGAQYF.

The sample holds a few counts of this clonotype. The chain couples TRBV12-3 or TRBV12-4 to TRBJ1-1; no clear D. The CDR3 totals 13 residues. V shed 6 bases and J shed 0 bases, with 8 bases lying between them. The CDR3 sequence is CASRNTLNTEAFF. The CDR3 DNA follows: TGTGCCAGCAGGAACACTTTGAACACTGAAGCTTTCTTT.

This clonotype has more than one count but fewer than ten. The J gene is TRBJ2-5, the V gene TRBV28; the match to TRBD2 covers 12 bases. Germline V gene sequence: CDR1 MDHEN, CDR2 SYDVKM. The J segment lost 2 bases and the V segment lost 5 bases, leaving 3 bases of the junction unmatched. The CDR3 length is 15 residues. CDR3 DNA: TGTGCCAGCAGTCCGACTAGCGGGGGACAAGAGACCCAGTACTTC. It translates to CASSPTSGGQETQYF.

This chain joins TRBV4-2 and TRBJ1-6; a possible D gene is TRBD1 (6 bases). The CDR3 spans 15 residues. Trimming left V 1 base short and J 9 bases short, with 13 bases between. Germline V gene data show CDR1 as LGHNA and CDR2 as YNFKEQ. The CDR3 sequence is CASSQGQGLGSPLHF. DNA for the CDR3: TGTGCCAGCAGCCAAGGCCAGGGGCTTGGTTCACCCCTCCACTTT.

This clonotype has a count of ten or more. The chain uses TRBV20-1 and TRBJ2-2; D gene unclear. Germline V lookup: CDR1 DFQATT, CDR2 SNEGSKA (reference sequence). The ends were cut back, 6 bases at V and 0 bases at J, with 8 bases in the middle. The CDR3 is 13 residues long. The CDR3, as DNA: TGCAGTGCCCAGTTCGCGAACACCGGGGAGCTGTTTTTT. Amino acids: CSAQFANTGELFF.

This sequence joins TRBV7-2 and TRBJ2-7, with 12 positions matching TRBD2. CDR3 length equals 15 residues. Germline V gives CDR1 SGHTA, CDR2 FQGNSA. Trimming cost V 4 bases and J 11 bases; bases outside gene matches: 12. CDR3 DNA sequence: TGTGCCAGCAGCTCCCTAGCGGGAGGGCAAATGGGGAAGTACTTC. Protein sequence: CASSSLAGGQMGKYF.

This clonotype was counted between two and nine times. The V gene is TRBV9, the J gene TRBJ2-3, with 8 bases identical to TRBD2. Germline-derived CDR1 and CDR2 are SGDLS and YYNGEE. This CDR3 has 14 residues. V lost 6 bases and J lost 2; bases outside the gene matches: 5. CDR3 protein: CASMAGGDTDTQYF. The CDR3 nucleotides are TGTGCCAGCATGGCGGGAGGTGACACAGATACGCAGTATTTT. Full variable domain (remainder filled in from reference TRBV9 and TRBJ2-3): DSGVTQTPKHLITATGQRVTLRCSPRSGDLSVYWYQQSLDQGLQFLIQYYNGEERAKGNILERFSAQQFPDLHSELNLSSLELGDSALYFCASMAGGDTDTQYFGPGTRLTVL.

This clonotype was seen more than once but under ten times. This rearrangement joins TRBV7-9 to TRBJ2-5; the D gene could be TRBD1 or TRBD2 (5 bases each). The V end lost 4 bases, the J end lost 2 bases, and 17 bases lay between the germline ends. Germline V CDR1 and CDR2: SEHNR, FQNEAQ (reference sequence). This CDR3 has 16 residues. The CDR3 sequence: CASSSPKRGRQETQYF. CDR3 DNA: TGTGCCAGCAGCTCCCCCAAGAGGGGTCGACAAGAGACCCAGTACTTC.

This clonotype was picked up a small number of times. V and J are TRBV6-2 or TRBV6-3 and TRBJ1-5, with D perhaps TRBD1 (5 bases). V lost 4 bases and J lost 2, with 12 bases in between. CDR3 size: 15 residues. Germline assignment: CDR1 MNHEY and CDR2 SVGEGT. The CDR3 DNA sequence: TGTGCCAGCAGTTTGACGCAGGGAGGCAATCAGCCCCAGCATTTT. This translates into CASSLTQGGNQPQHF.

This clonotype appeared a single time. This chain joins TRBV6-1 and TRBJ1-6, with TRBD1 as a possible D gene (5 bases). Germline CDR1 is MNHNS and CDR2 is SASEGT. CDR3 length equals 15 residues. Trimming shortened V by 7 bases and J by 13 bases, and 23 bases separated the two germline ends. CDR3 nucleotide sequence: TGTGCCAGCAAAACGCCCCCGGGACCCAGGATTCCCCTCCACTTT. This gives the protein CASKTPPGPRIPLHF.

This clonotype showed up just a few times. The gene calls are TRBV10-3 and TRBJ2-6; D possibly corresponds to TRBD1 (6 bases). Germline V lookup: CDR1 ENHRY, CDR2 SYGVKD. Trimming removed 4 bases at V and 2 bases at J, with 15 bases between. This CDR3 has 17 amino acids. The CDR3 DNA is TGTGCCATCAGTGGGGGGCAGGGAAGGACTGGGGCCAACGTCCTGACTTTC. This sequence encodes CAISGGQGRTGANVLTF.

The chain links TRBV20-1 to TRBJ1-5; TRBD1 might be the D (5 bases). Between the trimmed V and J ends, which lost 0 bases and 4 bases, there was a span of 19 bases. CDR3 size: 17 residues. Looked up from germline, CDR1 is DFQATT and CDR2 is SNEGSKA (reference sequence). The CDR3 loop reads CSAREAGWGIGNQPQHF. Here the CDR3 DNA reads TGCAGTGCTAGAGAGGCAGGGTGGGGTATTGGAAATCAGCCCCAGCATTTT.

The sample holds many counts of this clonotype. CDR3 amino acids: CSASKLAGEYEQYF. CDR3 coding DNA: TGCAGTGCTAGCAAACTAGCGGGGGAGTACGAGCAGTACTTC. This chain uses TRBV20-1 with TRBJ2-7; TRBD2 matches 11 bases. Per the germline V gene, CDR1 is DFQATT and CDR2 is SNEGSKA (reference sequence). The trim removed 3 bases at V and 4 bases at J, leaving 5 bases unmatched. The CDR3 length is 14 residues.

This clonotype showed up just a few times. The chain couples TRBV23-1 to TRBJ2-4; D remains unclear. TRBV23-1 is recorded as an ORF, its role being uncertain. Trimming pared 0 bases from V and 9 bases from J, leaving 12 bases between. The CDR3 is 14 residues long. As DNA, the CDR3 is TGCGCCAGCAGTCAATCGTTTTTCAAGACCATTCAGTACTTC. This gives the protein CASSQSFFKTIQYF.

This clonotype appeared a few times. The rearrangement joins TRBV12-3 or TRBV12-4 to TRBJ2-7; D ambiguous. This CDR3 spans 12 amino acids. Trimming shortened V by 5 bases and J by 6 bases, and 11 bases separated the two germline ends. The CDR3 DNA reads TGTGCCAGCAGTCCCTCGATGGGCGAGCAGTACTTC. Its translation: CASSPSMGEQYF.

This clonotype was recorded many times. The chain uses TRBV15 and TRBJ2-2; TRBD1 agrees at 7 bases. V was clipped by 9 bases and J by 4 bases; unmatched bases: 11. CDR1 and CDR2 (germline): LNHNV, YYDKDF (reference sequence). The CDR3 extends over 15 amino acids. The CDR3 spells CATKTGMSSTGELFF. The CDR3 nucleotides are TGTGCCACAAAGACAGGGATGTCTAGCACCGGGGAGCTGTTTTTT.

This clonotype came up a few times. The CDR3 bases are TGTGCCAACGGACGGGGGACCGGGGAGCTGTTTTTT. Its translation is CANGRGTGELFF. The gene calls are TRBV10-3 and TRBJ2-2; tentatively, D is TRBD2 (6 bases). The V end was cut by 10 bases, the J end by 5 bases, with 11 bases between. The germline V gene has CDR1 ENHRY and CDR2 SYGVKD. CDR3 length: 12 amino acids.

This chain joins TRBV3-1 and TRBJ2-3, with TRBD2 matching 10 bases. Germline lookup yields CDR1 LGHDT and CDR2 YNNKEL (reference sequence). With V trimmed by 0 bases and J by 5 bases, 14 bases remained unmatched. This CDR3 spans 19 amino acids. CDR3 sequence reads: CASSQEPELSGRVRDTQYF. As DNA, the CDR3 is TGTGCCAGCAGCCAAGAACCAGAATTGAGCGGGAGGGTGCGAGATACGCAGTATTTT.

This clonotype has only a few counts. V gene TRBV12-3 or TRBV12-4 combines with J gene TRBJ2-1; TRBD2 is a possible D gene (6 bases). The CDR3 extends over 13 amino acids. Trimming stripped 3 bases from V and 7 bases from J, with 10 bases between. In DNA, the CDR3 is TGTGCCAGCAGTTTCGGGGGAAAGAATGAGCAGTTCTTC. This gives the protein CASSFGGKNEQFF.